The source of this T cell receptor (beta chain) is a study of T cell repertoires in ileal Crohn's disease. Study information: The M6 sample came from neoterminal ileum during colonoscopy after surgery. Study results and caveats: Active smokers at surgery had more clonal expansions than non-smokers. Mucosal expansions were suggested to be mainly CD8 T cells.

This sample's time point: neoterminal ileum biopsy at postoperative endoscopy, about 6 months after surgery. This CDR3 contains 15 residues. CDR1 and CDR2 (germline): MNHEY, SVGAGI. After removal of 6 bases from V and 7 bases from J, the junction contained 12 bases not matched to a gene. Turning to this clone: The target antigen is unknown.

TCRB immunosequencing input was five hundred nanograms of biopsy DNA per sample. Assay used: immunoSEQ multiplex PCR; TCRdb lists only in-frame clones, some missing. Among some 5,400 clones listed, roughly 69% were seen once. Sample: ileal tissue. This sequence originates from an adult with Crohn's disease. The chain is built from TRBV6-5 and TRBJ1-2, with 9 positions matching TRBD1. The CDR3 DNA reads as TGTGCCAGCAGCCCCTCGGGACAGGGTGCGGTTGGCTACACCTTC. It is translated as CASSPSGQGAVGYTF.